This TCR beta chain was profiled in a study of cytomegalovirus exposure and HLA in healthy donors. 13 Jbeta primers and 60 Vbeta primers were used for the PCR. Sequencing used immunoSEQ multiplex PCR; TCRdb keeps in-frame clones, though not all of them. The table has 95,000 to 100,000 clones, around 74% seen once. This clone was seen a single time. This receptor was obtained from a woman in her thirties or forties in good health and CMV-seronegative. Sequences were obtained from PBMCs.

CDR3 sequence: CASSPNRGLTEAFF. The CDR3 coding sequence is TGTGCCAGCAGCCCCAACAGGGGGCTCACTGAAGCTTTCTTT. This sequence joins TRBV9 and TRBJ1-1; 9 positions match TRBD1. The CDR3 is 14 amino acids. Germline V gene lookup returns CDR1 SGDLS and CDR2 YYNGEE. V dropped 4 bases and J dropped 4; count of bases not matched to a gene: 5.